Reported below is one T cell receptor (beta chain). The target antigen is unknown. Time point indicated: cycle 4 day 1 (C4D1), after around six weeks of nivolumab. Each of the patients experienced relapse following autologous stem cell transplantation, and their brentuximab vedotin exposure differed. Thawed PBMCs were the source of CD8+ T cells, obtained through magnetic negative selection. This sample is part of a study of PD-1 blockade in classical Hodgkin lymphoma. Whole-study results and caveats: Baseline TCR diversity was reportedly lower in newly diagnosed patients than in healthy donors. It was reported as lower still in relapsed/refractory patients. Some patients started nivolumab under 1 year after ASCT, and they were excluded.

Germline V gene data show CDR1 as ENHRY and CDR2 as SYGVKD. The CDR3 runs 12 residues. V lost 8 bases and J lost 7; bases outside the gene matches: 6. Generated by immunoSEQ multiplex PCR, the TCRdb table keeps only in-frame clones and is missing some. The sample shows around 4,000 clones, 72% of them seen only once. V gene TRBV10-3 combines with J gene TRBJ1-1, with TRBD1 matching 8 bases. The sample here was CD8+ T cells from blood, taken before the fourth cycle of nivolumab. This sequence originates from a human donor with classical Hodgkin lymphoma. The CDR3 sequence: CAIYTGGREAFF. DNA for the CDR3: TGTGCCATCTATACAGGGGGGCGTGAAGCTTTCTTT.